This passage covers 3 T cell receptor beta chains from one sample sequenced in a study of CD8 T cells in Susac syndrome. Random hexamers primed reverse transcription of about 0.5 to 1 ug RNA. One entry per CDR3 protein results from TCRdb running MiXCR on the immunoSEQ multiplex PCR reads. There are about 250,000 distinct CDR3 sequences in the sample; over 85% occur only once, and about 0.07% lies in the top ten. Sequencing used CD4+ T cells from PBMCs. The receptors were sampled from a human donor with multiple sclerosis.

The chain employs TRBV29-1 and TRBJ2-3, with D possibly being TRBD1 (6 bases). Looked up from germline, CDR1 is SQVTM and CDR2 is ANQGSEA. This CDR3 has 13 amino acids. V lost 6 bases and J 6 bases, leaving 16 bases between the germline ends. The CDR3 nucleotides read TGCAGCGTCGGAAGAGGGGGAACGGATACGCAGTATTTT. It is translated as CSVGRGGTDTQYF.

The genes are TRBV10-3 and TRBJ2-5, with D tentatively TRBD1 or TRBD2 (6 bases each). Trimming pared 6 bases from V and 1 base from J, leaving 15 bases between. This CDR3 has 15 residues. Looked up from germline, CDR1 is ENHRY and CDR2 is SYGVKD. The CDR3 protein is CAISGLTGAQETQYF. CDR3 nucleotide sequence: TGTGCCATCAGCGGCCTTACGGGGGCCCAAGAGACCCAGTACTTC.

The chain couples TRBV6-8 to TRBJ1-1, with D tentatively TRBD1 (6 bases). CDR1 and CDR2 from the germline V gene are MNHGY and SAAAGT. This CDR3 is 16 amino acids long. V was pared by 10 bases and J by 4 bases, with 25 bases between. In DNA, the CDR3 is TGTGCCATCCCGAGGGGGGCTAATCCCAAGGTCACTGAAGCTTTCTTT. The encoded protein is CAIPRGANPKVTEAFF.